This T cell receptor (beta chain) appears in the sequencing data of a study of T cells in localized non-small cell lung cancer. Study-wide results and limits: Sequencing covered just one tumor region, so heterogeneity cannot be ruled out. Median approximately 58 top-100 tumor clones were shared with paired adjacent lung. There was an association of higher blood T cell density with longer overall survival. Clonality of T cells reached its maximum in uninvolved adjacent lung, surpassing tumor.

This CDR3 is built from 12 residues. V gave up 4 bases and J gave up 3 bases, with 6 bases separating them. Germline V gene sequence: CDR1 MDHEN, CDR2 SYDVKM. The method was immunoSEQ multiplex PCR; TCRdb's version includes in-frame clones alone and lacks a portion of them. The data show 31,000 or so clones, with about 82% seen just once and around 15% held by the top ten. As regards this clone: Antigen unknown.

The source is a male donor aged 60 or older with stage III squamous cell lung carcinoma. Sequencing used peripheral blood, obtained before any cancer treatment. V is TRBV28 and J is TRBJ1-2; D may be TRBD1 (6 bases). The CDR3 spells CASSWTDYGYTF. The CDR3, as DNA: TGTGCCAGCAGTTGGACAGACTATGGCTACACCTTC.